The rows below give T cell receptor beta chains drawn from one sample of a study of vaccination and CD4 T cells after COVID-19. Their antigens are not known. TCRdb itself ran the PCR reads through MiXCR, one entry per CDR3 protein. The sample shows around 12,000 distinct CDR3 sequences, about two fifths of them seen only once. The source material was CD4+ T cells from blood, cultured in vitro. These receptors originate from a human donor who had recovered from COVID-19. CDR3s include the opening cysteine and the closing phenylalanine or tryptophan. Where a row states a size, it is once, few, many or the class of an expanded clone; other rows omit it.

clone_size | v_call | cdr3_aa
. | TRBV20-1 | CSARKGQRQYF
. | TRBV9 | CASSAHTSDGEQFF
. | TRBV25-1 | CASSEYLGQGAGELFF
few | TRBV6-1 | CASSGRAGVSDTQYF
few | TRBV27 | CASSLFPPGIGNQPQHF
. | TRBV11-2 | CASSLGGRTSYNEQFF
. | TRBV4-3 | CASSQPTGRNGGGYTF
. | TRBV7-2 | CASSQDRAAETQYF
. | TRBV6-5 | CASSYGSPSSYEQYF
. | TRBV7-3 | CASSFGLINEKLFF
. | TRBV27 | CASSREGFYQPQHF
. | TRBV25-1 | CASTQGLADSPLHF
. | TRBV6-1 | CASRGGGSNTEAFF
few | TRBV11-2 | CASSLVGAYEQYF
. | TRBV24-1 | CATGTGTPGSLQYF
. | TRBV5-6 | CASSLPPGQPDNEQFF
. | TRBV30 | CAWRGTSGEGEQFF
. | TRBV5-1 | CASSFSGQGYNEQFF
. | TRBV7-2 | CASSWGGTWAYEQYF
once | TRBV5-1 | CASRPPGLAGETQYF
. | TRBV7-8 | CASSNGRLNTEAFF
. | TRBV6-1 | CASRTDRATEAFF
. | TRBV6-4 | CARRSREHIYF
. | TRBV20-1 | CSARWPLGNQPQHF
. | TRBV7-2 | CASSLLAGYNEQFF
few | TRBV7-2 | CASSQAPGFGELFF
. | TRBV19 | CASSIMAGNQPQHF
few | TRBV20-1 | CSAIISGIAYGYTF
. | TRBV6-4 | CASSEGGSFDEQFF
few | TRBV20-1 | CSATSSDLYQETQYF
. | TRBV7-2 | CASSSSRDSGVYEQYF
. | TRBV11-2 | CASSFSGPTEAFF